These 32 T cell receptor beta chains were all obtained from the same sample, sequenced in a study of human T cells and chemical hapten exposure (dated by TCRdb to the early 2020s). Per the publication, the time point label means: patch test 1, 2 weeks after DPC sensitization. The treatment or condition label, as the study defines it: therapeutic diphenylcyclopropenone sensitization with weekly scalp DPC. Library preparation employed RACE. The run used a NextSeq 500. TCRdb took the public reads, trimmed them with fastp at Q25, ran MiXCR for clone calling and kept in-frame beta chains. Here each entry gathers all rows of one CDR3 protein and keeps the most common genes and DNA. The sample table holds approximately 80,000 distinct CDR3 sequences, of which around 7% were seen once. The ten largest clones capture roughly 1.6% of the sample. Sequenced here: whole blood, sampled in connection with sensitization to the hapten diphenylcyclopropenone (DPC). Receptors were obtained from a woman aged 30 to 39 with alopecia areata. Some clones in this sample may be carry-over from other donors' samples.

This clonotype appeared many times. The J gene is TRBJ2-5, the V gene TRBV6-5, with TRBD2 identical over 12 bases. Germline V gene data show CDR1 as MNHEY and CDR2 as SVGAGI. The CDR3 length is 17 residues. V was clipped by 2 bases and J by 5 bases; unmatched bases: 9. CDR3 protein: CASSYVPSGGARETQYF. The CDR3 bases are TGTGCCAGCAGTTACGTTCCTAGCGGGGGGGCTCGCGAGACCCAGTACTTC.

This clonotype was seen repeatedly, ten times or more. V gene TRBV30 combines with J gene TRBJ2-2; 8 bases fit TRBD1. V lost 3 bases and J lost 3; bases outside the gene matches: 12. The V gene's germline CDR1 is GTSNPN and CDR2 SVGIG (reference sequence). CDR3 length: 17 amino acids. Here the CDR3 reads CAWRLGWGQEDTGELFF. The CDR3 DNA sequence: TGTGCCTGGAGACTAGGGTGGGGACAGGAGGACACCGGGGAGCTGTTTTTT. Together with reference TRBV30 and TRBJ2-2, the CDR3 gives the full variable domain: SQTIHQWPATLVQPVGSPLSLECTVEGTSNPNLYWYRQAAGRGLQLLFYSVGIGQISSEVPQNLSASRPQDRQFILSSKKLLLSDSGFYLCAWRLGWGQEDTGELFFGEGSRLTVL.

This clonotype showed up just a few times. The chain joins TRBV12-3 or TRBV12-4 to TRBJ1-5; 7 bases map to TRBD1. V dropped 6 bases and J dropped 1; count of bases not matched to a gene: 15. The CDR3 is 18 residues long. CDR3 in amino acids: CASSSYSNPQGSNQPQHF. In nucleotides, the CDR3 is TGTGCCAGCAGCTCATATTCAAACCCACAGGGGAGCAATCAGCCCCAGCATTTT.

The table lists this clonotype with many counts. The chain combines TRBV5-1 with TRBJ1-1; D remains ambiguous. CDR3 length equals 13 residues. Trimming shortened V by 4 bases and J by 1 base, and 8 bases separated the two germline ends. Looked up from germline, CDR1 is SGHRS and CDR2 is YFSETQ. As DNA, the CDR3 is TGCGCCAGCAGCCCCGGGAAGAACACTGAAGCTTTCTTT. Translating it yields CASSPGKNTEAFF.

This clonotype has ten or more counts. This chain uses TRBV7-9 with TRBJ2-5; weak D call: TRBD1 (7 bases). CDR3 length: 14 residues. The germline V gene has CDR1 SEHNR and CDR2 FQNEAQ (reference sequence). V shed 8 bases and J shed 1 base, with 14 bases lying between them. The chain's CDR3 is CASRRGASQETQYF. DNA of the CDR3: TGTGCCAGCCGCAGGGGGGCCTCCCAAGAGACCCAGTACTTC.

In this sample, this clonotype turned up many times. The chain carries TRBV6-6 and TRBJ1-1, with D perhaps TRBD1 (5 bases). CDR1 is MNHNY and CDR2 is SVGAGI in the germline V gene (reference sequence). V shed 7 bases and J shed 3 bases, with 9 bases lying between them. The CDR3 extends over 12 amino acids. The CDR3 DNA reads TGTGCCAGCACTCAGGGATACACTGAAGCTTTCTTT. This codes for CASTQGYTEAFF.

This clonotype was detected ten times or more. The V gene is TRBV12-3 or TRBV12-4, the J gene TRBJ1-2; maybe TRBD1 (6 bases). Trimming took off 3 bases at V and 2 bases at J, with 13 bases between the two ends. The CDR3 consists of 15 residues. The CDR3 sequence: CASSFGSGDNYGYTF. CDR3 DNA sequence: TGTGCCAGCAGTTTTGGTTCAGGGGACAACTATGGCTACACCTTC.

This clonotype has just a few counts. The chain uses TRBV20-1 and TRBJ1-4, with 8 bases matching TRBD1. With 8 bases clipped from V and 2 bases from J, the junction kept 13 bases outside the gene matches. This CDR3 is built from 16 residues. Germline CDR1 is DFQATT and CDR2 is SNEGSKA (reference sequence). CDR3 sequence: CSLMGQGAPTNEKLFF. CDR3 DNA: TGCAGTCTTATGGGGCAGGGGGCGCCTACTAATGAAAAACTGTTTTTT.

The sample holds a few counts of this clonotype. V usage is TRBV19 and J usage is TRBJ2-2; 10 positions match TRBD1. The CDR3 is made up of 15 amino acids. The germline CDR1 and CDR2 sequences are LNHDA and SQIVND (reference sequence). V lost 5 bases to trimming and J lost 8 bases; unmatched junction nucleotides: 8. The CDR3 protein is CASSGPGTGVGELFF. In DNA, the CDR3 is TGTGCCAGTAGTGGGCCCGGGACAGGGGTAGGGGAGCTGTTTTTT.

The V call is TRBV6-1, the J call TRBJ1-3, with D unclear. From germline, CDR1 is MNHNS and CDR2 SASEGT. CDR3 size: 16 residues. V lost 3 bases and J lost 4, with 16 bases in between. CDR3 sequence reads: CASSEARRNNGNTIYF. CDR3 bases: TGTGCCAGCAGTGAGGCCCGGAGAAACAACGGAAACACCATATATTTT.

This clonotype has a handful of counts. The rearrangement joins TRBV20-1 to TRBJ1-2; D is unresolved. Germline V gives CDR1 DFQATT, CDR2 SNEGSKA (reference sequence). V shed 3 bases and J shed 6 bases, with 14 bases lying between them. The CDR3 is 13 residues long. This CDR3 is CSARARLSDGYTF. CDR3 nucleotide sequence: TGCAGTGCTAGGGCCAGGTTGTCTGATGGCTACACCTTC.

The table lists this clonotype with a few counts. The V and J genes are TRBV5-1 and TRBJ2-3; 7 bases match TRBD1. J was trimmed by 6 bases and V by 3 bases; bases with no gene match: 4. Germline CDR1 and CDR2: SGHRS and YFSETQ. This CDR3 spans 13 amino acids. CDR3 loop: CASSYDRADTQYF. CDR3 DNA sequence: TGCGCCAGCAGCTACGACAGGGCGGATACGCAGTATTTT.

A word on this clonotype: A read error may be the cause here, since a much bigger clone is one base away. The J gene is TRBJ2-2, the V gene TRBV7-8, with 10 positions matching TRBD2. In germline, CDR1 is SGHVS, CDR2 FQNEAQ. This CDR3 has 17 residues. The CDR3 spells CAGSLAAGGPVTGELFF. The CDR3 coding sequence is TGTGCCGGCAGCTTAGCAGCGGGGGGGCCTGTCACCGGGGAGCTGTTTTTT.

This clonotype occurred many times. The rearrangement uses TRBV2 and TRBJ2-2; perhaps TRBD1 as D (6 bases). Trimming removed 7 bases from V and 3 bases from J, with 15 bases in between. The V gene's germline CDR1 is SNHLY and CDR2 FYNNEI. This CDR3 comprises 15 residues. Here the CDR3 reads CASTSSRGDTGELFF. In DNA, the CDR3 is TGTGCCAGCACCAGCTCCAGGGGTGACACCGGGGAGCTGTTTTTT.

The table lists this clonotype with many counts. The chain recombines TRBV7-8 with TRBJ2-5; tentatively, D is TRBD2 (5 bases). Trimming removed 1 base at V and 2 bases at J, with 8 bases between. This CDR3 is built from 14 residues. Germline V gives CDR1 SGHVS, CDR2 FQNEAQ. The CDR3 loop is CASSLGLAQETQYF. The CDR3 bases are TGTGCCAGCAGCTTAGGGCTAGCTCAAGAGACCCAGTACTTC. Complete variable domain (other parts from reference TRBV7-8 and TRBJ2-5): GAGVSQSPRYKVAKRGQDVALRCDPISGHVSLFWYQQALGQGPEFLTYFQNEAQLDKSGLPSDRFFAERPEGSVSTLKIQRTQQEDSAVYLCASSLGLAQETQYFGPGTRLLVL.

In this sample, this clonotype turned up many times. The chain uses TRBV19 and TRBJ1-4; D not resolved. This CDR3 is built from 16 residues. Germline values: CDR1 LNHDA, CDR2 SQIVND (reference sequence). V lost 0 bases and J 6 bases, leaving 14 bases between the germline ends. CDR3 loop: CASSIDLSRTYEKLFF. CDR3 DNA: TGTGCCAGTAGTATAGATCTATCCCGGACCTATGAAAAACTGTTTTTT.

Points on this clonotype: A much larger clone lies one base from this, so it may be a read error. The V gene is TRBV20-1, the J gene TRBJ1-1; TRBD1 is a possible D gene (5 bases). Germline CDR1 reads DFQATT; CDR2 reads SNEGSKA (reference sequence). Trimming stripped 1 base from V and 0 bases from J, with 15 bases between. The CDR3 is made up of 16 amino acids. For the CDR3, the DNA is TGCAGTGCTAGAGTAGGGGACTGCTACATGAACACTGAAGCTTTCTTT. It encodes CSARVGDCYMNTEAFF.

Many counts were recorded for this clonotype. This chain uses TRBV5-1 with TRBJ1-1; D may be TRBD1 (5 bases). The V gene lost 1 base and the J gene lost 8 bases, with 18 bases spanning the gap. Germline loops: CDR1 SGHRS, CDR2 YFSETQ. The CDR3 sequence is 15 residues long. The CDR3 protein is CASSLSGMEGSEAFF. The CDR3, as DNA: TGCGCCAGCAGCTTGTCAGGGATGGAAGGTTCGGAAGCTTTCTTT.

This clonotype was seen many times. V gene TRBV6-1 combines with J gene TRBJ1-5; 8 bases match TRBD1. V shed 7 bases, J shed 3 bases, and the junction held 14 bases outside the gene matches. The CDR3 is made up of 17 amino acids. Per the germline V gene, CDR1 is MNHNS and CDR2 is SASEGT. CDR3 residues: CASTRYSQGAINQPQHF. DNA for the CDR3: TGTGCCAGCACCCGATACTCCCAGGGGGCGATCAATCAGCCCCAGCATTTT.

The table lists this clonotype with many counts. This sequence joins TRBV11-2 and TRBJ1-6; D is undetermined. V lost 5 bases and J lost 14, with 10 bases in between. In germline, CDR1 is SGHAT, CDR2 FQNNGV. The CDR3 has 11 residues. The CDR3 nucleotides read TGTGCCAGCAGCCCCGGAGCTACCCTCCACTTT. Its translation is CASSPGATLHF.

This clonotype was observed many times. In DNA form, the CDR3 reads TGTGCCAGCAGCTTAGTGGGGAGGACGAACACTGAAGCTTTCTTT. This sequence encodes CASSLVGRTNTEAFF. This rearrangement joins TRBV7-2 to TRBJ1-1; no reliable D call. Trimming took 1 base from V and 1 from J, leaving 10 bases between them. This CDR3 has 15 residues. Germline V gene sequence: CDR1 SGHTA, CDR2 FQGNSA.

This clonotype has at least ten counts. The chain employs TRBV6-5 and TRBJ2-6, with 8 bases fitting TRBD2. Trimming cost V 2 bases and J 3 bases; bases outside gene matches: 6. The CDR3 has 17 residues. In germline, CDR1 is MNHEY, CDR2 SVGAGI. This CDR3 is CASSYRGGLGGANVLTF. CDR3 coding DNA: TGTGCCAGCAGTTACCGGGGGGGGCTAGGTGGGGCCAACGTCCTGACTTTC.

Ten or more counts support this clonotype. The chain carries TRBV11-2 and TRBJ2-5; D is unresolved. V was shortened by 2 bases and J by 0 bases, with 1 base between the two germline ends. Germline V CDR1 and CDR2: SGHAT, FQNNGV. CDR3 size: 12 residues. CDR3 nucleotide sequence: TGTGCCAGCAGCTTATACCAAGAGACCCAGTACTTC. Encoded protein: CASSLYQETQYF.

This clonotype was found a few times. The gene calls are TRBV12-3 or TRBV12-4 and TRBJ2-1, with 9 bases that match TRBD1. The length of the CDR3 is 17 residues. V shed 7 bases and J 5 bases; nucleotides not matched to a gene: 15. CDR3 amino acids: CASTLFPGQGYDNEQFF. The DNA of the CDR3 is TGTGCCAGCACCCTTTTCCCGGGACAGGGATATGACAATGAGCAGTTCTTC.

There are a few counts of this clonotype. The gene calls are TRBV12-3 or TRBV12-4 and TRBJ1-4, with D unclear. V shed 3 bases and J shed 7 bases, with 3 bases lying between them. This CDR3 region has 11 residues. The CDR3 sequence: CASSFSEKLFF. The CDR3 coding sequence is TGTGCCAGCAGTTTTAGTGAAAAACTGTTTTTT.

This chain links TRBV3-1 with TRBJ1-6; D is unclear. V was pared by 1 base and J by 11 bases, with 6 bases between. This CDR3 contains 12 residues. In germline, CDR1 is LGHDT, CDR2 YNNKEL (reference sequence). This CDR3 reads CASSQVGAPLHF. The CDR3 DNA is TGTGCCAGCAGCCAAGTGGGCGCACCCCTCCACTTT. Variable domain in full (rest from reference TRBV3-1 and TRBJ1-6): DTAVSQTPKYLVTQMGNDKSIKCEQNLGHDTMYWYKQDSKKFLKIMFSYNNKELIINETVPNRFSPKSPDKAHLNLHINSLELGDSAVYFCASSQVGAPLHFGNGTRLTVT.

The CDR3 spells CASSQAMNTEAFF. For the CDR3, the DNA is TGTGCCAGCAGCCAAGCCATGAACACTGAAGCTTTCTTT. The chain combines TRBV3-1 with TRBJ1-1; D is unclear. V gave up 1 base and J gave up 0 bases, with 3 bases separating them. The CDR3 totals 13 residues. Germline-derived CDR1 and CDR2 are LGHDT and YNNKEL (reference sequence).

In its sample, this clonotype was seen a few times. The chain combines TRBV2 with TRBJ1-1; D is possibly TRBD1 (6 bases). This CDR3 has 13 amino acids. The V gene lost 7 bases and the J gene lost 1 base, with 10 bases spanning the gap. In germline, CDR1 is SNHLY, CDR2 FYNNEI. The CDR3 nucleotides read TGTGCCAGCATGAAGGACAGGAACACTGAAGCTTTCTTT. Protein sequence: CASMKDRNTEAFF. Based on the CDR3 plus reference TRBV2 and TRBJ1-1, the full variable domain is EPEVTQTPSHQVTQMGQEVILRCVPISNHLYFYWYRQILGQKVEFLVSFYNNEISEKSEIFDDQFSVERPDGSNFTLKIRSTKLEDSAMYFCASMKDRNTEAFFGQGTRLTVV.

In this sample, this clonotype turned up many times. The chain is built from TRBV18 and TRBJ1-1; TRBD1 aligns across 10 bases. The CDR3 is 16 amino acids. Germline V gene data show CDR1 as KGHSH and CDR2 as LQKENI. V shed 3 bases and J 3 bases; nucleotides not matched to a gene: 7. The CDR3 loop is CASSPTGQGPDTEAFF. The CDR3 DNA sequence: TGTGCCAGCTCACCGACGGGACAGGGGCCCGACACTGAAGCTTTCTTT.

This clonotype was recorded a few times. J is TRBJ1-2 and V is TRBV27; D not resolved. CDR3 length: 15 residues. The germline V gene encodes CDR1 MNHEY and CDR2 SMNVEV (reference sequence). The ends were cut back, 0 bases at V and 6 bases at J, with 14 bases in the middle. For the CDR3, the DNA is TGTGCCAGCAGTTTATCAGCCGGGAGCGCCCATGGCTACACCTTC. Its translation is CASSLSAGSAHGYTF.

This clonotype showed up just a few times. The chain recombines TRBV7-8 with TRBJ1-4; no clear D. V was pared by 2 bases and J by 6 bases, with 13 bases between. The CDR3 consists of 15 residues. The germline V gene encodes CDR1 SGHVS and CDR2 FQNEAQ. CDR3 coding DNA: TGTGCCAGCAGCTTACAGACAAAAACGGATGAAAAACTGTTTTTT. This gives the protein CASSLQTKTDEKLFF.

Here the CDR3 reads CASSSGKDRGLRRYNEQFF. The CDR3 DNA is TGTGCCAGCAGCTCCGGGAAAGACAGGGGCTTAAGGAGATACAATGAGCAGTTCTTC. The chain couples TRBV11-1 to TRBJ2-1; 8 bases align to TRBD1. V shed 4 bases and J 4 bases; nucleotides not matched to a gene: 18. The CDR3 is made up of 19 amino acids. CDR1 and CDR2 (germline): SGHAT, FQDESV (reference sequence).